This T cell receptor (beta chain) was retrieved from a study of memory CD4+ T cells and cytomegalovirus serostatus. Study outcomes and limitations: The CMV-associated TCR signature appears largely within the CD4+ memory repertoire. About 40% of the roughly 160 known CMV-associated TCRbeta sequences appeared in CD4+ memory.

Repertoires were generated with immunoSEQ multiplex PCR, while TCRdb's copy carries only in-frame clones and drops some. The sample carries about 61,000 clones, around 82% recorded once. The sort gate was single viable CD3+CD4+CD8-CD45RO+ cells for memory CD4+ T cells. Serum IgG to CMV pp150, pp28, p38 and p52 defined serostatus. Positive selection with CD4 microbeads enriched total CD4+ T cells. Points on this clone: Its antigen is as yet unknown.

V was shortened by 1 base and J by 0 bases, with 7 bases between the two germline ends. This CDR3 contains 14 residues. Germline CDR1 reads SEHNR; CDR2 reads FQNEAQ (reference sequence). The specimen was memory CD4+ T cells from blood. The clonotype comes from an adult in good health and CMV-seronegative. Some clones in this sample may be carry-over from other donors' samples. The genes are TRBV7-9 and TRBJ2-7; D ambiguous. As DNA, the CDR3 is TGTGCCAGCAGCTTAGTCGGAGACTCCTACGAGCAGTACTTC. This translates into CASSLVGDSYEQYF.